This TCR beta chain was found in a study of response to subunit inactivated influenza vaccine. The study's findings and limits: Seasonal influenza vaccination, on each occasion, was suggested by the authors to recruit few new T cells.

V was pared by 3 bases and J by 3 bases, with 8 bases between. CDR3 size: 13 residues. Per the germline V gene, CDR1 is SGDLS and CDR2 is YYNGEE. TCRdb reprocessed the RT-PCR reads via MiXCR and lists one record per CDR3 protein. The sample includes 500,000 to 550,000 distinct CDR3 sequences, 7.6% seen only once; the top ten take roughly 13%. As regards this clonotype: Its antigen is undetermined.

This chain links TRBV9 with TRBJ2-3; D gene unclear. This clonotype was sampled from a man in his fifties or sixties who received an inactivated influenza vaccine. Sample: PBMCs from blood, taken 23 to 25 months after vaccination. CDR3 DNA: TGTGCCAGCAGCGACGGCAGTACAGATACGCAGTATTTT. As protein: CASSDGSTDTQYF.